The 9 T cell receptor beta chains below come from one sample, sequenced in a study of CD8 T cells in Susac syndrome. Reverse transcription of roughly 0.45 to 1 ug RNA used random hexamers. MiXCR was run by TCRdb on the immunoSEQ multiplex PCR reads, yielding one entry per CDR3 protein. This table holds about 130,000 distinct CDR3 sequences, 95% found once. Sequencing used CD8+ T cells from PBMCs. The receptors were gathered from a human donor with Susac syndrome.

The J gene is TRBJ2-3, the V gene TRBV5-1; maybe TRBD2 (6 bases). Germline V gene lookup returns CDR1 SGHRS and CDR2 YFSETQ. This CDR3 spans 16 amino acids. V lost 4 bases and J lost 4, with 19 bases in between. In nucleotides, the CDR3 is TGCGCCAGCAGCCTCGGCGCGGGATACTCTGCAGATACGCAGTATTTT. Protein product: CASSLGAGYSADTQYF.

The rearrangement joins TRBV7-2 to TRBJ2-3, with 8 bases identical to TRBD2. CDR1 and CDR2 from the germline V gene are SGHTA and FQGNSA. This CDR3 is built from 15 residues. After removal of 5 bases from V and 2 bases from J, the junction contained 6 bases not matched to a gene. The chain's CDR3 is CASSKIAGHTDTQYF. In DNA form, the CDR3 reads TGTGCCAGCAGCAAGATAGCGGGGCACACAGATACGCAGTATTTT. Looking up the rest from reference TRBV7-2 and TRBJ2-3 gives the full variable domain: GAGVSQSPSNKVTEKGKDVELRCDPISGHTALYWYRQSLGQGLEFLIYFQGNSAPDKSGLPSDRFSAERTGGSVSTLTIQRTQQEDSAVYLCASSKIAGHTDTQYFGPGTRLTVL.

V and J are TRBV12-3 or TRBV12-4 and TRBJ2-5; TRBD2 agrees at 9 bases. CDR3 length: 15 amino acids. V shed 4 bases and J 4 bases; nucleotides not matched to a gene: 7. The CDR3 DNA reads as TGTGCCAGCAGTTCACCTAGCGGGAAGGGAGAGACCCAGTACTTC. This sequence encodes CASSSPSGKGETQYF.

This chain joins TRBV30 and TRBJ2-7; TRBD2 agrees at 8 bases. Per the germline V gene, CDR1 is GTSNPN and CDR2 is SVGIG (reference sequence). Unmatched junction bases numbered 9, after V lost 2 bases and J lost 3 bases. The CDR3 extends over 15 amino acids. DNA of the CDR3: TGTGCCTGGAGTCCGGGAAGCGGGAGTGTCTACGAGCAGTACTTC. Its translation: CAWSPGSGSVYEQYF.

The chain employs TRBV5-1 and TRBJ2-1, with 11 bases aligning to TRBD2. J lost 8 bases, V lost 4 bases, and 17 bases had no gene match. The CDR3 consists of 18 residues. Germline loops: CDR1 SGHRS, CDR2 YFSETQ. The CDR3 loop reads CASSPGLSGRAGNDEQFF. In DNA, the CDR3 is TGCGCCAGCAGCCCCGGGCTTAGCGGGAGGGCAGGAAACGATGAGCAGTTCTTC.

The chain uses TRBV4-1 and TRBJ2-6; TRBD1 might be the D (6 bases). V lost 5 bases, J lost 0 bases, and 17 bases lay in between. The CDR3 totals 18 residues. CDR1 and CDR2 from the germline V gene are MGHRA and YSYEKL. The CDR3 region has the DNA TGCGCCAGCAGCTTAGCTGGGGGCTCCCGCTCTGGGGCCAACGTCCTGACTTTC. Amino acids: CASSLAGGSRSGANVLTF.

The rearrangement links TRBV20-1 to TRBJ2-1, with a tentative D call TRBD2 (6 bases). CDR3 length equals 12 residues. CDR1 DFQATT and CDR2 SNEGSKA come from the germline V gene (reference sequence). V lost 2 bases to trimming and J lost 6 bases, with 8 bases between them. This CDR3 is CSARIGGNEQFF. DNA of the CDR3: TGCAGTGCTAGAATCGGGGGCAATGAGCAGTTCTTC.

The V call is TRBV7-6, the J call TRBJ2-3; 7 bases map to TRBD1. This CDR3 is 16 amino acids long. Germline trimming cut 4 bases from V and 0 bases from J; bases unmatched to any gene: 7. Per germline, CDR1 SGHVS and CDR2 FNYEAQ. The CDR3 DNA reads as TGTGCCAGCAGCTCATACAGGGGTCCTAGCACAGATACGCAGTATTTT. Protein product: CASSSYRGPSTDTQYF.

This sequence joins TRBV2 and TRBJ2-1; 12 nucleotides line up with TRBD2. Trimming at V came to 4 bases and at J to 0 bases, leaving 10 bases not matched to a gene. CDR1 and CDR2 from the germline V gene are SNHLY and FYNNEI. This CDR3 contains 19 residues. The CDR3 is CASSGDGTSGGSSYNEQFF. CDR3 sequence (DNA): TGTGCCAGCAGTGGAGACGGAACTAGCGGGGGGTCCTCCTACAATGAGCAGTTCTTC.